This T cell receptor (beta chain) came from a study of OX40 agonist ivuxolimab in advanced cancers. Study at large: Patients were dosed intravenously with ivuxolimab at 0.01 to 10 mg/kg every 2 weeks.

Here immunoSEQ multiplex PCR was the method, and the copy in TCRdb shows in-frame clones only, minus some. The sample has around 63,000 clones, 79% seen once. Trimming left V 6 bases short and J 3 bases short, with 19 bases between. Looked up from germline, CDR1 is SGHKS and CDR2 is YYEKEE (reference sequence). CDR3 length equals 15 residues. This clonotype was obtained from an adult with an advanced solid tumor such as melanoma, head and neck, liver or kidney cancer. Sequencing used CD4+ or CD8+ T cells sorted from blood, obtained in a trial of the OX40 agonist ivuxolimab. The chain carries TRBV5-5 and TRBJ2-7; D is unclear. The chain's CDR3 is CASTYTGLGSYEQYF. DNA of the CDR3: TGTGCCAGCACCTATACCGGGTTGGGCAGCTACGAGCAGTACTTC. Drawing the rest from reference TRBV5-5 and TRBJ2-7, the complete variable domain is DAGVTQSPTHLIKTRGQQVTLRCSPISGHKSVSWYQQVLGQGPQFIFQYYEKEERGRGNFPDRFSARQFPNYSSELNVNALLLGDSALYLCASTYTGLGSYEQYFGPGTRLTVT.